This T cell receptor (beta chain) is from a study of T cell responses to AZD1222 COVID-19 vaccine. Study-wide findings and caveats: Two AZD1222 doses significantly raised spike-specific TCR breadth and depth over controls. Samples come after the peak T cell response, not at day 14. Unmutated variant regions reportedly attract nearly half of all spike-specific TCRs. Donors skewed white British and female; clonal diversity was possibly underestimated.

With regard to this clone: Its matching antigen is unknown.

Sequencing was performed with immunoSEQ multiplex PCR; in TCRdb, only in-frame clones are kept and a portion is missing. The top ten hold approximately 3.3% of the sample, which has 130,000 or so clones, 80% to 95% seen once. The CDR3 consists of 14 residues. Germline-derived CDR1 and CDR2 are MNHEY and SMNVEV (reference sequence). Trimming stripped 5 bases from V and 5 bases from J, with 12 bases between. The genes are TRBV27 and TRBJ2-2, with no clear D. The receptor's source is an adult in good health. Here the sequenced sample was peripheral blood, taken on day 0 of AZD1222 vaccination. The CDR3, as DNA: TGTGCCAGCAGTCTAGACTTATTTACCGGGGAGCTGTTTTTT. This codes for CASSLDLFTGELFF.